This TCR beta chain was identified during a study of blood T cells in healthy people across ages (dated by TCRdb to the mid-2010s). About the investigation overall: In model experiments, template switching captured roughly one uniquely barcoded TCR beta cDNA molecule for every two T cells. Four age groups were formed from the donors: young (average 16 years), middle-aged (around 39), aged (approximately 60) and long-lived (approximately 78). Age-related changes in TCR beta repertoire diversity were measured in the study by deep sequencing normalized with unique cDNA molecular identifiers. The study analyzed two additional independent replicas of 1 million unique cDNA reads from the same blood draw for two donors, one aged 18 to 30 and one aged 80 or older. Donors of different ages were randomly distributed across sequencing lanes to avoid experimental bias.

Library prep was done by 5' RACE. Instrument on record: Illumina HiSeq 2500. A second PCR of roughly 7 to 11 cycles was performed with a sample-barcoded 5' primer and a J-beta primer mix. A unique molecular identifier was introduced onto each TCR beta cDNA molecule by a template-switch 5' adaptor carrying 12 random nucleotides. Each sample yielded at least 2.5 million CDR3-containing paired-end reads. First-strand cDNA synthesis was performed from all RNA using the Mint cDNA synthesis kit, with priming by a TRBC-specific oligonucleotide. All cDNA was treated with uracil-DNA glycosylase and then went through a first 18-cycle PCR with the universal primers M1SS and BC2_uni_R. Under the source paper's analysis protocol: For normalization, 1 million high-quality reads were randomly selected from each sample, with every read carrying a distinct molecular identifier. Reads sharing molecular identifiers were discarded rather than binned into consensus sequences. CDR3 identification, clonotype clustering and error correction used MiTCR with a Q25 quality threshold and the strictest error-elimination algorithm. Lower-bound total TCR beta diversity was estimated with a nonparametric unseen species model using Euler transformation. TCRdb trimmed public reads at Q25 via fastp, called clones via MiXCR and kept in-frame beta chains. Every distinct CDR3 protein forms one entry, paired with its most common genes and DNA. TCRdb assigned the V and J calls; the authors' analysis was not used. The sample table holds about 940,000 distinct CDR3 sequences, of which about 48% were seen once. The ten largest clones capture roughly 13% of the sample.

Donors were a few dozen systemically healthy Caucasian individuals from Russia aged roughly 6 to 100 years. About 10 milliliters of peripheral blood were collected from each donor into EDTA-treated Vacutainer tubes. PBMCs were isolated by Ficoll-Paque density-gradient centrifugation, with at least 6 million obtained per sample. Total RNA was extracted from PBMCs with Trizol reagent, with at least 6 micrograms obtained per sample. The percentages of naive CD45RAhigh/CD27high T cells were determined by flow cytometry on a PBMC aliquot from every donor. What the work shows at the level of the full study, not this receptor alone: Observed TCR beta diversity per million T cells fell roughly linearly with age, and a significant reduction was already apparent by age around 44. Estimates of total diversity from one million sequenced T cells were regarded as lower bounds and underestimates. There was a strong correlation between observed TCR beta diversity and the percentage of naive T cells measured by flow cytometry. Because the CMV infection status of the donors was unknown, age-related changes in expanded clonotypes may potentially have been confounded. Because profiling used bulk unsorted PBMCs, naive and antigen-experienced compartments could not be compared conclusively. Compared with the aged group, the long-lived group had more naive CD4+ T cells, fewer expanded clones and increased TCR diversity, suggesting age selection.

As concerns this clonotype: The antigen this receptor binds is unknown. No per-base quality is available; no much larger clone lies one base away.

Trimming costs V 3 bases and J 0 bases, and their ends lie 6 bases apart. Based on the germline V gene, the CDR1 and CDR2 sequences are SNHLY and FYNNEI. From cysteine to phenylalanine, the CDR3 is 14 amino acids long. Just the 42-base CDR3 DNA is kept, in frame starting at base 1. The receptor's source is a man aged 25 to 40 in good health. The sample taken for sequencing was blood. The chain joins TRBV2 to TRBJ1-5; a confident D gene designation cannot be given. The CDR3 protein: CASSEMSSNQPQHF. The DNA reads as follows: TGTGCCAGCAGTGAGATGTCTAGCAATCAGCCCCAGCATTTT.